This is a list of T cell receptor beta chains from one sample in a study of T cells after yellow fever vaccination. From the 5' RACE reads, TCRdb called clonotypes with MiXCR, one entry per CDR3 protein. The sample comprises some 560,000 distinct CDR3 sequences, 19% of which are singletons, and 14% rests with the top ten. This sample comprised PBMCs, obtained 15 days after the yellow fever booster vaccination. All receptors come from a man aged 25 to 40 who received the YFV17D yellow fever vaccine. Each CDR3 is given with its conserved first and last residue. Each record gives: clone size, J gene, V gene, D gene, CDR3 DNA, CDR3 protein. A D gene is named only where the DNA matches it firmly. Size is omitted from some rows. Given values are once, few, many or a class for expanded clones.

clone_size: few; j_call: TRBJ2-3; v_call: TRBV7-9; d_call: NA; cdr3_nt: TGTGCCAGCAGCTTCGTTCGTGATACGCAGTATTTT; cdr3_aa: CASSFVRDTQYF
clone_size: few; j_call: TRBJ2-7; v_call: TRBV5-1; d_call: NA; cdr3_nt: TGCGCCAGCAGCCAGGATGCGGACTACGAGCAGTACTTC; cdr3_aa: CASSQDADYEQYF
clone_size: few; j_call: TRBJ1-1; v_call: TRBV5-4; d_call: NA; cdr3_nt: TGTGCCAGCAGCTTGGAGAAGGGTGGGAACACTGAAGCTTTCTTT; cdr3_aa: CASSLEKGGNTEAFF
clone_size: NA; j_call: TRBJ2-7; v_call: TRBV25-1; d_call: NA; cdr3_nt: TGTGCCAGCAGTGAGTCGGGGACCTACGAGCAGTACTTC; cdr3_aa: CASSESGTYEQYF
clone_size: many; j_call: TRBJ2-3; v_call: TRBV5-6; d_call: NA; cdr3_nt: TGTGCCAGCAGCTTGGAGGCGACACGGCTTACGCAGTATTTT; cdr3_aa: CASSLEATRLTQYF
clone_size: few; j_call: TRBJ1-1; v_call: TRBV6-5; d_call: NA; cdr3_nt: TGTGCCAGCAGGTTCGGTGGTGAAGCTTTCTTT; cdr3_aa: CASRFGGEAFF
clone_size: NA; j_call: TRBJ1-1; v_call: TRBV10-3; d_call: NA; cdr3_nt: TGTGCCATCAGTGAGCGACAGAACACTGAAGCTTTCTTT; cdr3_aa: CAISERQNTEAFF
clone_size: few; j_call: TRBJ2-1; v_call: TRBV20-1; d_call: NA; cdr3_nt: TGCAGTGCTCTCGGCGGGGGCCCTGACAATGAGCAGTTCTTC; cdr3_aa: CSALGGGPDNEQFF
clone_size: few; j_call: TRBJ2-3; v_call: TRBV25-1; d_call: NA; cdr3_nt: TGTGCCAGCAGTGAACCCAGGACCAGTGCAAATACGCAGTATTTT; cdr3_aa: CASSEPRTSANTQYF
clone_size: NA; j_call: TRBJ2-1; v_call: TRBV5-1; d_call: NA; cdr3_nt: TGCGCCAGCAGCTTCGGTCGGTACGACTCGGGGCAGTTCTTC; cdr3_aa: CASSFGRYDSGQFF
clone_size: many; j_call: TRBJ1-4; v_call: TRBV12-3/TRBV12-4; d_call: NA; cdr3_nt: TGTGCCAGCAGTTTGAAAGAAAAACTGTTTTTT; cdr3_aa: CASSLKEKLFF
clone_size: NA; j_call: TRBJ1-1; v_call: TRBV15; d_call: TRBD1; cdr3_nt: TGTGCCACCAGCAATCTCCGCCGGGACAGGGGGTGGATTGAAGCTTTCTTT; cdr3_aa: CATSNLRRDRGWIEAFF
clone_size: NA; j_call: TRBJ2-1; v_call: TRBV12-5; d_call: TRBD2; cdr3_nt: TGTGCTAGTGGTTTGGCGAAGGTTAGCGGGAGGGATAATGAGCAGTTCTTC; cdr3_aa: CASGLAKVSGRDNEQFF
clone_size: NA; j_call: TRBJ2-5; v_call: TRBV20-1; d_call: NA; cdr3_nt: TGCAGTGCTTTTAGGACAGTGGGGGAGACCCAGTACTTC; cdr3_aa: CSAFRTVGETQYF
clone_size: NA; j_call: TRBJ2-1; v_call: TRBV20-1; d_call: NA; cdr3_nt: TGCAGTGGAAAACAGGGTATCGATGAGCAGTTCTTC; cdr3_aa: CSGKQGIDEQFF
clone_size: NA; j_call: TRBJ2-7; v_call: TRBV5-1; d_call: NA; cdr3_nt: TGCGCCAGCAGCAATCCCTCGGACGTCAGCGAGCAGTACTTC; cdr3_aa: CASSNPSDVSEQYF
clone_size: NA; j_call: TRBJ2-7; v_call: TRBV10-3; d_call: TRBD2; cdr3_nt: TGTGCCATCAGTGATACTAGCGGGAGTTACGAGCAGTACTTC; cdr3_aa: CAISDTSGSYEQYF
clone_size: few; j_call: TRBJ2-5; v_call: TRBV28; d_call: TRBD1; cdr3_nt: TGTGCCAGCAGTTTGACCGGGACAGGGTTAAAGACCCAGTACTTC; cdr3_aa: CASSLTGTGLKTQYF
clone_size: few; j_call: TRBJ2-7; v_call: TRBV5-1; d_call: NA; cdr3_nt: TGCGCCAGCAGGGGAACAGCTCGCTACGAGCAGTACTTC; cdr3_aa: CASRGTARYEQYF